This note documents a single T cell receptor (beta chain) sequence. This clonotype was seen more than once but under ten times. Its antigen is unknown. There are no base qualities to consult, and no much larger clone falls within one base. The data derive from a study of blood T cells in healthy people across ages (dated by TCRdb to between 2014 and 2017). In terms of the full investigation: In model experiments, roughly one uniquely barcoded TCR beta cDNA molecule per two T cells was captured by template switching. Age-related changes in TCR beta repertoire diversity were measured in the study by deep sequencing normalized with unique cDNA molecular identifiers. Donors were grouped into four age groups: young (average roughly 15 years), middle-aged (39), aged (approximately 58) and long-lived (around 82). The study analyzed two additional independent replicas of 1 million unique cDNA reads from the same blood draw for two donors, one aged 18 to 30 and one aged 80 or older. To avoid experimental bias, donors of different ages were randomly spread across the sequencing lanes.

Summary of the overall study and its limitations: Compared with the aged group, the long-lived group had more naive CD4+ T cells, fewer expanded clones and increased TCR diversity, suggesting age selection. Because the CMV infection status of the donors was unknown, age-related changes in expanded clonotypes may potentially have been confounded. A strong correlation was found between observed TCR beta diversity and the percentage of naive T cells measured by flow cytometry. As age increased, observed TCR beta diversity per million T cells dropped in a roughly linear way, and a significant reduction was already evident by age around 41. Bulk unsorted PBMC profiling prevented conclusive comparison of naive and antigen-experienced compartments. Estimates of total diversity based on one million sequenced T cells were considered lower bounds and underestimates.

Library creation used 5' RACE. Sequencing was performed on an Illumina HiSeq 2500. A second PCR of about 6 to 11 cycles was performed with a sample-barcoded 5' primer and a J-beta primer mix. A template-switch 5' adaptor carrying 12 random nucleotides introduced a unique molecular identifier onto each TCR beta cDNA molecule. Each sample yielded at least 3 million CDR3-containing paired-end reads. First-strand cDNA was synthesized from all RNA with the Mint cDNA synthesis kit, primed by a TRBC-specific oligonucleotide. After uracil-DNA glycosylase treatment, a first 18-cycle PCR used universal primers M1SS and BC2_uni_R on all cDNA. In the source study's methods: Normalization of each sample was performed by random selection of 1 million high-quality reads, each carrying a distinct molecular identifier. Instead of being binned into consensus sequences, reads with shared molecular identifiers were discarded. MiTCR, set to a Q25 quality threshold and the strictest error-elimination algorithm, was used for CDR3 identification, clonotype clustering and error correction. A nonparametric unseen species model with Euler transformation was used to estimate lower-bound total TCR beta diversity. Starting from the raw public reads, TCRdb applied fastp trimming at Q25, assembled clones with MiXCR and retained in-frame beta chains. Entries that share a CDR3 protein sequence are merged under the most common genes and DNA. The V and J calls follow TCRdb's processing rather than the paper's. The sample data list some 790,000 distinct CDR3 sequences, and around 26% of these were observed just once. The leading ten clones occupy around a sixth of the sample.

Systemically healthy Caucasian individuals from Russia, some 36 in total and aged roughly 6 to 95 years, were included as donors. Each donor gave 9 to 10 milliliters of peripheral blood, collected into EDTA-treated Vacutainer tubes. Ficoll-Paque density-gradient centrifugation was used to isolate PBMCs, with at least 6.5 million per sample. Trizol reagent was used to extract total RNA from the PBMCs, yielding at least 6 micrograms per sample. Naive CD45RAhigh/CD27high T cell percentages were measured by flow cytometry on a PBMC aliquot from every donor. The CDR3 contains 15 residues, cysteine and phenylalanine counted. Only the CDR3 DNA is retained, 45 bases long and in frame from the first base. Per the germline V gene, MDHEN is the CDR1 and SYDVKM is the CDR2. Trimming accounts for 7 bases at V and 13 bases at J, while the number of junction bases matched to no gene is 18.

The sample taken for sequencing was blood. This clonotype was obtained from a woman older than 75 in good health. The sequence is built from TRBV28 and TRBJ2-1, and 8 junction bases match TRBD1. The nucleotide sequence reads as follows: TGTGCCAGCAATTCCTCTCAGGGGGCCTCAGAGACCCAGTTCTTC. The encoded protein is CASNSSQGASETQFF.